This TCR beta chain was sequenced for a study of vaccination effects on CD4 cells after COVID-19. The method was immunoSEQ multiplex PCR; TCRdb's version includes in-frame clones alone and lacks a portion of them. The sample records some 36,000 clones, approximately 67% being singletons. The CDR3 runs 18 residues. Scientists isolated CD4+ T cells after a roughly ten-day culture period ended. Note on this clone: Antigen specificity is unknown.

The TCR sequence derives from a human donor who received a COVID-19 vaccine. The specimen comprised CD4+ T cells from PBMCs cultured without peptide, sampled before COVID-19 vaccination. The V call is TRBV21-1, the J call TRBJ2-3; the D call of TRBD2 is as the table states it, not checked on the DNA. TRBV21-1 is tagged as a pseudogene. The CDR3 bases are TGTGCCAGCAGCAAAAGGGAGAGGACTAGCGGGGGCCGAAATACGCAGTATTTT. This sequence encodes CASSKRERTSGGRNTQYF.